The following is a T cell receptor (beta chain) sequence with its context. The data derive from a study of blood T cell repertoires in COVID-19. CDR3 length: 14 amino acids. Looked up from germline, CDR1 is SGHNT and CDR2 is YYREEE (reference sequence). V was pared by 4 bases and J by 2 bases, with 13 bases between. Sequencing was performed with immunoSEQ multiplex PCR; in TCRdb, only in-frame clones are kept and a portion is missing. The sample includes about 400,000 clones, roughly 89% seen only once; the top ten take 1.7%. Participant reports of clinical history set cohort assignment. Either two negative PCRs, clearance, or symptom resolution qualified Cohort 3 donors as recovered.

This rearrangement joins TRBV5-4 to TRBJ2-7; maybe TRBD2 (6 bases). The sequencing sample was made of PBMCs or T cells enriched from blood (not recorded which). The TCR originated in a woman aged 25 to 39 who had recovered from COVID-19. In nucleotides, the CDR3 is TGTGCCAGCAGCCTCGGACTATCGACCTACGAGCAGTACTTC. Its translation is CASSLGLSTYEQYF. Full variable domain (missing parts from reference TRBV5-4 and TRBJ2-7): ETGVTQSPTHLIKTRGQQVTLRCSSQSGHNTVSWYQQALGQGPQFIFQYYREEENGRGNFPPRFSGLQFPNYSSELNVNALELDDSALYLCASSLGLSTYEQYFGPGTRLTVT.